The subject of this entry is one T cell receptor beta chain. Its antigen is still unknown. Libraries were built with 5' RACE. The input for every TCR library was around 3,800 ng of total RNA. For each sample, cDNA synthesis was carried out in eight separate reactions using SMARTScribe reverse transcriptase. During cDNA synthesis, unique molecular identifiers containing a 6-nucleotide sample barcode were introduced by template switching. TCRalpha and TCRbeta cDNA was amplified in two nested PCRs of 16 and 9 cycles, and bead purification was carried out after each PCR. Before amplification, the cDNA was treated with uracil DNA-glycosylase and purified using the QIAquick PCR purification kit. The second PCR was the step at which Illumina TruSeq-compatible adapters and sample-specific barcodes were added. Library quality and concentration were checked on TapeStation and Qubit, and libraries were pooled at around 5.3 ng each. Pooled libraries were sequenced on an Illumina HiSeq2500 single-index Rapid Run with 2 x 100 bp reads and custom sequencing primers. The original methods were these. UMI-based consensus assembly with MiGEC version 1.2.6 was used to correct PCR and sequencing errors. MiXCR version 2.1.1 was used to carry out V(D)J alignment, clonotype assembly and CDR3 extraction. To normalise gene usage, clonotype sharing and MAIT/NKT TCR abundance, the top 1000, 10 000 and 20 000 clonotypes in each sample were analysed. After downsampling to 27 000 UMIs, diversity was calculated as the inverse Simpson index using the vegan R package. Statistical testing used paired Mann-Whitney U tests on the discordant twin pairs and applied Benjamini-Hochberg correction for multiple testing. Following TCRdb reprocessing, every CDR3 protein sequence forms one entry, and DNA is not provided. TCRdb, not the authors, supplied the V and J calls. This sample's table has entries for around 380,000 distinct CDR3 sequences. The top ten clones comprise 2% to 3% of the sample.

The data are from a study of monozygotic twins with inflammatory bowel disease (dated by TCRdb to 2018 to 2020). For the wider study: A total of 28 monozygotic twin pairs were included in the full study, comprising nine German pairs (four IBD-concordant, five IBD-discordant) and 19 IBD-discordant Danish pairs. Each individual had, on average, about 151 000 unique TCRalpha sequences and 181 000 unique TCRbeta sequences available for analysis. Disease-associated traits were sought mainly through comparisons between IBD patients and their genetically identical healthy co-twins within discordant pairs. General study outcomes and caveats: No single strong signal or clonotype linked to IBD turned up in the results, so the idea that one exists was not supported. Measured by the inverse Simpson index, TCRbeta repertoire diversity was lower in IBD patients than in their healthy co-twins. Differing immunosuppressive treatments among patients may have added background noise and inter-individual variability to the repertoires. Compared with healthy twins, IBD patients shared fewer clonotypes with other individuals, and the difference was most pronounced in patients with signs of disease activity. Concordant and discordant twins showed no difference in repertoire similarity, possibly because of limited statistical power. Different T cell subtypes could not be distinguished in the analysis.

A 2.5 ml peripheral blood sample was drawn into PAXgene tubes per donor and stored at -80°C. Without any T cell sorting, total RNA was extracted from whole blood using the PAXgene blood miRNA kit on an automated QIAcube. Deep TCRalpha and TCRbeta repertoire profiling with unique molecular barcoding was performed on peripheral blood of monozygotic twin pairs concordant or discordant for inflammatory bowel disease. Smoking habits were recorded for all twin pairs, with individuals classified as current, former or never smokers. What was sequenced was blood. The clonotype originates from a human donor with ulcerative colitis or Crohn's disease, or a healthy co-twin of an affected twin (not recorded which).

The CDR3 region: CASSASVGNTYGYTF. This sequence uses TRBV7-6 and TRBJ1-2. The CDR3, cysteine through phenylalanine, is 15 amino acids long. Nucleotide data are not available. Based on the germline V gene, the CDR1 and CDR2 sequences are SGHVS and FNYEAQ.